The 12 T cell receptor beta chains reported below all come from one sample, sequenced in a study of blood T cell repertoires in COVID-19. The assay was immunoSEQ multiplex PCR, and TCRdb's table has in-frame clones only and misses some. The table lists approximately 200,000 clones, 86% of them singletons. Source material: PBMCs or T cells enriched from blood (not recorded which). The receptors derive from a woman under 40 who had been exposed to COVID-19.

This sequence joins TRBV5-1 and TRBJ1-2, with D perhaps matching TRBD1 (6 bases). The V and J ends lost 3 bases and 3 bases respectively, with 12 bases between them. The germline V gene has CDR1 SGHRS and CDR2 YFSETQ. The length of the CDR3 is 14 residues. Here the CDR3 DNA reads TGCGCCAGCAGCTCCTATGGACAGCACTATGGCTACACCTTC. It is translated as CASSSYGQHYGYTF.

The chain recombines TRBV11-2 with TRBJ1-4, with D unresolved. CDR1 and CDR2 from the germline V gene are SGHAT and FQNNGV. V was pared by 5 bases and J by 0 bases, with 10 bases between. The CDR3 sequence is 15 residues long. The CDR3: CASSTARATNEKLFF. For the CDR3, the DNA is TGTGCCAGCAGCACAGCCCGTGCAACTAATGAAAAACTGTTTTTT. The full variable domain, with the rest looked up from reference TRBV11-2 and TRBJ1-4, is EAGVAQSPRYKIIEKRQSVAFWCNPISGHATLYWYQQILGQGPKLLIQFQNNGVVDDSQLPKDRFSAERLKGVDSTLKIQPAKLEDSAVYLCASSTARATNEKLFFGSGTQLSVL.

The V gene is TRBV6-2 or TRBV6-3, the J gene TRBJ2-7, with 7 bases fitting TRBD1. Per germline, CDR1 MNHEY and CDR2 SVGEGT. The length of the CDR3 is 15 residues. V lost 7 bases, J lost 2 bases, and 11 bases stayed unmatched. The CDR3 here is CASTPGQKGPYEQYF. The CDR3 DNA sequence: TGTGCCAGCACCCCGGGACAGAAGGGCCCCTACGAGCAGTACTTC.

The chain has TRBV19 and TRBJ2-7, with TRBD1 matching 9 bases. Looked up from germline, CDR1 is LNHDA and CDR2 is SQIVND (reference sequence). Losses at the gene ends were 5 bases for V and 5 bases for J; bases not matched to a gene: 10. This CDR3 has 15 amino acids. The CDR3 DNA follows: TGTGCCAGTAGTCCACGGACAGGGGAGTCAAACGAGCAGTACTTC. Amino acids: CASSPRTGESNEQYF. The entire variable domain, with the rest obtained from reference TRBV19 and TRBJ2-7, is as follows: DGGITQSPKYLFRKEGQNVTLSCEQNLNHDAMYWYRQDPGQGLRLIYYSQIVNDFQKGDIAEGYSVSREKKESFPLTVTSAQKNPTAFYLCASSPRTGESNEQYFGPGTRLTVT.

V usage is TRBV27 and J usage is TRBJ2-7, with 10 bases that match TRBD1. Germline CDR1 MNHEY, CDR2 SMNVEV (reference sequence). This CDR3 has 14 residues. The ends lost 5 bases at V and 6 bases at J; junction bases unmatched: 7. The DNA for the CDR3 is TGTGCCAGCAGTGAAGGGACAGGGGAAACCGAGCAGTACTTC. It codes for CASSEGTGETEQYF.

V gene TRBV27 combines with J gene TRBJ1-2; 9 bases are shared with TRBD1. Per the germline V gene, CDR1 is MNHEY and CDR2 is SMNVEV (reference sequence). The CDR3 has 17 residues. V trimming: 3 bases; J trimming: 4 bases; junction bases outside the gene matches: 12. The CDR3 spells CASSLQTPGQGSYGYTF. The CDR3 bases are TGTGCCAGCAGTTTGCAAACTCCGGGACAGGGTTCCTATGGCTACACCTTC.

CDR3 protein: CASSLEEGYHNSPLHF. For the CDR3, the DNA is TGTGCCAGCAGCTTAGAGGAGGGGTACCATAATTCACCCCTCCACTTT. V and J are TRBV7-9 and TRBJ1-6; TRBD1 is a possible D gene (5 bases). The CDR3 contains 16 residues. Germline loops: CDR1 SEHNR, CDR2 FQNEAQ (reference sequence). Trimming stripped 1 base from V and 5 bases from J, with 12 bases between.

The chain recombines TRBV25-1 with TRBJ2-5, with TRBD2 matching 8 bases. Germline V gives CDR1 MGHDK, CDR2 SYGVNS. This CDR3 comprises 14 residues. The ends lost 4 bases at V and 2 bases at J; junction bases unmatched: 3. Here the CDR3 DNA reads TGTGCCAGCAGTGGACCGGGGGGGCAAGAGACCCAGTACTTC. Its protein is CASSGPGGQETQYF. Full variable domain (missing parts from reference TRBV25-1 and TRBJ2-5): EADIYQTPRYLVIGTGKKITLECSQTMGHDKMYWYQQDPGMELHLIHYSYGVNSTEKGDLSSESTVSRIRTEHFPLTLESARPSHTSQYLCASSGPGGQETQYFGPGTRLLVL.

The chain joins TRBV6-5 to TRBJ1-2, with 8 bases matching TRBD1. The CDR3 is 14 residues long. Germline lookup yields CDR1 MNHEY and CDR2 SVGAGI. V shed 5 bases, J shed 4 bases, and the junction held 6 bases outside the gene matches. The CDR3 loop reads CASSKDRDGYGYTF. As DNA, the CDR3 is TGTGCCAGCAGTAAGGACAGGGACGGCTATGGCTACACCTTC.

This sequence joins TRBV7-9 and TRBJ1-2; the match to TRBD1 covers 7 bases. The V gene end was trimmed by 5 bases and the J gene end by 2 bases; junction bases not matched to a gene: 5. Germline-derived CDR1 and CDR2 are SEHNR and FQNEAQ (reference sequence). This CDR3 has 14 residues. CDR3 region: CASSLDRANYGYTF. In DNA, the CDR3 is TGTGCCAGCAGCCTCGACAGGGCAAACTATGGCTACACCTTC. The whole variable domain, remainder taken from reference TRBV7-9 and TRBJ1-2, is DTGVSQNPRHKITKRGQNVTFRCDPISEHNRLYWYRQTLGQGPEFLTYFQNEAQLEKSRLLSDRFSAERPKGSFSTLEIQRTEQGDSAMYLCASSLDRANYGYTFGSGTRLTVV.

The chain couples TRBV7-3 to TRBJ2-7, with 9 nucleotides matching TRBD2. CDR3 length: 14 amino acids. Germline CDR1 SGHTA, CDR2 FQGTGA. With V trimmed by 6 bases and J by 1 base, 4 bases remained unmatched. CDR3: CASSSSGDSYEQYF. In DNA form, the CDR3 reads TGTGCCAGCAGTTCTAGCGGGGATTCCTACGAGCAGTACTTC.

The rearrangement links TRBV14 to TRBJ2-3; 10 nucleotides line up with TRBD2. CDR3 length: 16 amino acids. CDR1 is SGHDN, CDR2 FVKESK, per germline. The junction had 3 bases not matched to a gene; V was cut back by 1 base and J by 2 bases. The CDR3 DNA reads TGTGCCAGCAGCCAAGTAGCGGGGGGCTACACAGATACGCAGTATTTT. The encoded protein is CASSQVAGGYTDTQYF.